The 14 T cell receptor beta chains reported below all come from one sample, sequenced in a study of blood T cells in healthy people across ages. Together with a sample-barcoded 5' primer, a J-beta primer mix was included in a second PCR lasting about 7 to 11 cycles. TCRdb redid the calling of the 5' RACE reads with MiXCR, one entry per CDR3 protein. The sample includes around 850,000 distinct CDR3 sequences, 35% to 40% seen only once; the top ten take 13%. The sample comprised blood. The receptor source for this set is a young man in good health.

This clonotype was detected only a few times. This chain links TRBV29-1 with TRBJ1-2, with 7 positions matching TRBD1. The germline gives CDR1 SQVTM, CDR2 ANQGSEA. The V gene end was trimmed by 1 base and the J gene end by 4 bases; junction bases not matched to a gene: 9. This CDR3 comprises 15 residues. The CDR3 DNA is TGCAGCGTTGAAGTTAACAGGGGTTGGGTCTATGGCTACACCTTC. It is translated as CSVEVNRGWVYGYTF.

This clonotype was counted a few times. The chain links TRBV12-3 or TRBV12-4 to TRBJ1-2, with 7 bases fitting TRBD1. This CDR3 contains 14 residues. With V trimmed by 5 bases and J by 2 bases, 5 bases remained unmatched. CDR3 nucleotide sequence: TGTGCCAGCAGTCTAACGACAGGGAACTATGGCTACACCTTC. This translates into CASSLTTGNYGYTF.

This clonotype was recorded at least ten times. The CDR3 nucleotides are TGCGCCAGCAGCGTACGGGACGCAAGCTCCTACAATGAGCAGTTCTTC. Residues: CASSVRDASSYNEQFF. The rearrangement uses TRBV5-1 and TRBJ2-1; either TRBD1 or TRBD2 may supply D (5 bases each). CDR1 is SGHRS and CDR2 is YFSETQ in the germline V gene. CDR3 length: 16 amino acids. Trimming removed 4 bases at V and 0 bases at J, with 14 bases between. The whole variable domain, remainder taken from reference TRBV5-1 and TRBJ2-1, is KAGVTQTPRYLIKTRGQQVTLSCSPISGHRSVSWYQQTPGQGLQFLFEYFSETQRNKGNFPGRFSGRQFSNSRSEMNVSTLELGDSALYLCASSVRDASSYNEQFFGPGTRLTVL.

The genes are TRBV20-1 and TRBJ2-5, with 7 bases lining up with TRBD1. CDR3 length equals 15 residues. CDR1 DFQATT and CDR2 SNEGSKA come from the germline V gene (reference sequence). V was clipped by 6 bases and J by 5 bases; unmatched bases: 15. In nucleotides, the CDR3 is TGCAGTGCCCCAGCCGGGACAGATCTTTGGGAGACCCAGTACTTC. It is translated as CSAPAGTDLWETQYF.

This chain links TRBV4-3 with TRBJ2-2; TRBD1 matches 7 bases. The CDR3 totals 15 residues. The trim removed 1 base at V and 6 bases at J, leaving 5 bases unmatched. Germline CDR1 reads LGHNA; CDR2 reads YSLEER. CDR3 nucleotide sequence: TGCGCCAGCAGCCAAGCATTACAGGGGTCCGGGGAGCTGTTTTTT. It encodes CASSQALQGSGELFF.

This clonotype was counted between two and nine times. The J gene is TRBJ2-5, the V gene TRBV29-1; a possible D gene is TRBD2 (8 bases). The CDR3 sequence is 15 residues long. Germline V CDR1 and CDR2: SQVTM, ANQGSEA. V was pared by 7 bases and J by 5 bases, with 23 bases between. The CDR3 coding sequence is TGCAGCGCTCGGGGGGGAGGGGGCTATGGTGAGACCCAGTACTTC. Translated, it gives CSARGGGGYGETQYF. The full variable domain, completed using reference TRBV29-1 and TRBJ2-5, is SAVISQKPSRDICQRGTSLTIQCQVDSQVTMMFWYRQQPGQSLTLIATANQGSEATYESGFVIDKFPISRPNLTFSTLTVSNMSPEDSSIYLCSARGGGGYGETQYFGPGTRLLVL.

The gene calls are TRBV2 and TRBJ2-1; no definite D call. From germline, CDR1 is SNHLY and CDR2 FYNNEI. The CDR3 spans 11 residues. Trimming took 10 bases from V and 4 from J, leaving 8 bases between them. CDR3 region: CAITLYNEQFF. In DNA, the CDR3 is TGTGCCATCACCCTTTACAATGAGCAGTTCTTC.

This chain uses TRBV29-1 with TRBJ2-3; maybe TRBD1 (6 bases). V dropped 4 bases and J dropped 4 bases, with 15 bases sitting between them. The germline gives CDR1 SQVTM, CDR2 ANQGSEA. The CDR3 consists of 14 residues. In DNA, the CDR3 is TGCAGCGTTGTTGGGTCGCACAGGGCAGATACGCAGTATTTT. It translates to CSVVGSHRADTQYF.

To note about this clonotype: One end of the junction fails to match germline, which may point to a read error. This rearrangement joins TRBV12-3 or TRBV12-4 to TRBJ2-3; a possible D gene is TRBD1 (6 bases). The CDR3 is 17 amino acids. CDR3 in DNA: TGTGCCCGCAGCGCTAAAGGTGTGGGGGCGCGGGTAGATACGCAGTATTTT. Residues: CARSAKGVGARVDTQYF.

This clonotype turned up a few times. This chain links TRBV2 with TRBJ2-7; 11 nucleotides match TRBD2. The CDR3 contains 16 residues. Losses at the gene ends were 0 bases for V and 7 bases for J; bases not matched to a gene: 8. Germline loops: CDR1 SNHLY, CDR2 FYNNEI. CDR3 nucleotides: TGTGCCAGCAGTGAAGCTTGGGGACTAGCGGACAATGAGCAGTACTTC. This translates into CASSEAWGLADNEQYF.

The V call is TRBV29-1, the J call TRBJ1-4; 7 positions match TRBD1. The V segment lost 8 bases and the J segment 8 bases; nucleotides outside the gene matches: 8. Germline V gene sequence: CDR1 SQVTM, CDR2 ANQGSEA. The CDR3 runs 12 residues. The CDR3 sequence is CSHSEGGEKLFF. The CDR3 coding sequence is TGCAGCCATTCGGAAGGGGGCGAAAAACTGTTTTTT. The full variable domain, completed using reference TRBV29-1 and TRBJ1-4, is SAVISQKPSRDICQRGTSLTIQCQVDSQVTMMFWYRQQPGQSLTLIATANQGSEATYESGFVIDKFPISRPNLTFSTLTVSNMSPEDSSIYLCSHSEGGEKLFFGSGTQLSVL.

This clonotype was observed a few times. The chain recombines TRBV4-3 with TRBJ2-1, with a possible D match to TRBD2 (6 bases). V lost 0 bases, J lost 9 bases, and 9 bases lay in between. This CDR3 is 13 amino acids long. The germline CDR1 and CDR2 sequences are LGHNA and YSLEER. The CDR3 bases are TGCGCCAGCAGCCAAGATAGCGGAGGTGAGCAGTTCTTC. This encodes CASSQDSGGEQFF.

The genes are TRBV10-3 and TRBJ2-3; 12 bases line up with TRBD2. Germline CDR1 is ENHRY and CDR2 is SYGVKD. The CDR3 runs 19 residues. The V gene end was trimmed by 0 bases and the J gene end by 0 bases; junction bases not matched to a gene: 7. This chain's CDR3 is CAISESTSGGASSTDTQYF. In DNA, the CDR3 is TGTGCCATCAGTGAGTCGACTAGCGGGGGCGCATCAAGCACAGATACGCAGTATTTT.

This clonotype has a handful of counts. The chain carries TRBV10-3 and TRBJ1-1; no reliable D call. Germline-derived CDR1 and CDR2 are ENHRY and SYGVKD. The CDR3 extends over 18 amino acids. V dropped 2 bases and J dropped 0 bases, with 19 bases sitting between them. The CDR3 region is CAISEPPPRLSLNTEAFF. The DNA for the CDR3 is TGTGCCATCAGTGAGCCGCCCCCAAGGTTGAGTTTGAACACTGAAGCTTTCTTT.